This T cell receptor beta chain was captured by sequencing in a study of CD8 T cells in Susac syndrome (dated by TCRdb to 2018 to 2020). Turning to the overall study: Among the Susac syndrome patients who were sequenced, clinically active disease was present in five or six and clinical remission was observed in roughly eight. Susac syndrome patients were therapy-naive, on corticosteroids (some also receiving IVIg), or on IVIg alone at blood withdrawal. The study used repertoire sequencing to test whether antigen drove CD8+ T cell activation and differentiation in Susac syndrome.

High-throughput TCR beta sequencing profiled peripheral blood CD8+ and CD4+ T cells from healthy donors, Susac syndrome patients and multiple sclerosis patients. The Susac syndrome patients fulfilled recently defined diagnostic criteria for either definite or probable disease. Bulk CD8+ and CD4+ T cells were purified by magnetic negative isolation, whereas CD8+ TEMRA cells were enriched by FACS. Blood was collected in EDTA tubes and processed within 24 hours, with PBMCs isolated through density gradient centrifugation. PBMCs intended for TCR sequencing were frozen in liquid nitrogen and were later thawed in a 37 degrees C water bath. The sorted or isolated CD4+, CD8+ and CD8+ TEMRA cells reached a purity of at least 90%. The investigation overall reported the following: The TCR sequencing and HLA analysis was acknowledged to have included a relatively small number of individuals. In patients with Susac syndrome, the CD4+ T cell repertoire showed no detectable clonal expansion.

RNA was extracted using the RNeasy kit, and roughly 0.5 to 1 ug of the RNA was reverse transcribed with random hexamers. The immunoSEQ multiplex PCR assay, which covers 54 Vbeta and 13 Jbeta segments, was used to amplify TCR beta CDR3 regions. PCR amplification bias was corrected using a synthetic template baseline for primer optimization and computational correction. In the original analysis: Reads were annotated to V, D and J genes per IMGT and analyzed with immunoSEQ Analyzer, keeping only productive sequences. Clonality was calculated as one minus the Shannon entropy normalized by log2 of the number of productive unique sequences. For each patient and control, public and private clones were evaluated among the 100 most prevalent clones. Susac-specific clones were defined as absent from healthy and MS cohorts, around 970 published viral clones and other ImmuneACCESS disease sequences. TCRdb took the public reads, trimmed them with fastp at Q25, ran MiXCR for clone calling and kept in-frame beta chains. Each CDR3 protein gets just one entry, which takes the most common genes and DNA from the rows behind it. Here the V and J calls rest on TCRdb's processing, not on the authors' analysis. This sample comprises 95,000 to 150,000 distinct CDR3 sequences, 96% of them detected only once. Together, the top ten hold roughly 0.14% of the sample.

The trim is 6 bases for V and 0 bases for J, with a gap of 6 bases between the germline ends. The CDR3 starts with the cysteine, ends with the phenylalanine, and has 13 residues. Only the CDR3 part of the read is kept: 39 bases, read in frame from the first base. A word on this clonotype: This clone's antigen is unknown. Per-nucleotide qualities are absent, and no much larger clonotype sits a single base away.

In this chain, TRBV12-3 or TRBV12-4 is recombined with TRBJ2-1; the D gene cannot be resolved reliably. The sequence was obtained from a human donor with Susac syndrome. Sequenced input: CD4+ T cells from PBMCs. The encoded CDR3 is CASRISSYNEQFF. The nucleotide sequence is given as TGTGCCAGCAGGATCAGCTCCTACAATGAGCAGTTCTTC.